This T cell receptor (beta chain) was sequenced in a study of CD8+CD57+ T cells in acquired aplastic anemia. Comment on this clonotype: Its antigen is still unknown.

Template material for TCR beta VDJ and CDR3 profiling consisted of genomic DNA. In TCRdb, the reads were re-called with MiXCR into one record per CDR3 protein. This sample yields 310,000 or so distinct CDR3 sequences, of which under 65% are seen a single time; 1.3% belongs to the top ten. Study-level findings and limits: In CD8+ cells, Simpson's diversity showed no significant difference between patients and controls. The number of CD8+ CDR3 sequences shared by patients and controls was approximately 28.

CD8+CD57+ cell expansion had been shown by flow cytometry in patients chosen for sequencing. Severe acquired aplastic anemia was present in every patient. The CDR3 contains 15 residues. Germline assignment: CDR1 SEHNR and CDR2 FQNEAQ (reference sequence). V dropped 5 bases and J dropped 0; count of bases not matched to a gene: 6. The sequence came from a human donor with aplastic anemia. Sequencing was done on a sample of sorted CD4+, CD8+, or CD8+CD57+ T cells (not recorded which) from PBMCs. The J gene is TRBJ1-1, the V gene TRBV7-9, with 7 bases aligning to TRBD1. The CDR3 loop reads CASSKTQGMNTEAFF. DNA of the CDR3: TGTGCCAGCAGCAAAACACAGGGGATGAACACTGAAGCTTTCTTT.